These 18 T cell receptor beta chains were all obtained from the same sample, sequenced in a study of tumor-infiltrating lymphocytes in localized non-small cell lung cancer. Using immunoSEQ multiplex PCR, the repertoire was profiled, and TCRdb retains in-frame clones only, with some absent. The repertoire holds about 9,200 clones, with roughly 63% as singletons. Input material: uninvolved lung tissue not adjacent to the tumor. Receptors originate from a human donor with non-small cell lung cancer.

The J gene is TRBJ1-2, the V gene TRBV6-5, with D maybe TRBD1 (5 bases). Germline values: CDR1 MNHEY, CDR2 SVGAGI. CDR3 size: 15 residues. Trimming removed 2 bases at V and 3 bases at J, with 13 bases between. For the CDR3, the DNA is TGTGCCAGCAGTTACGGGGGAATAGGTGACTATGGCTACACCTTC. Encoded protein: CASSYGGIGDYGYTF.

The V call is TRBV7-8, the J call TRBJ1-2; D is uncertain. Trimming took off 5 bases at V and 0 bases at J, with 10 bases between the two ends. This CDR3 comprises 14 residues. Germline V lookup: CDR1 SGHVS, CDR2 FQNEAQ. CDR3 sequence: CASSPDRSNYGYTF. DNA of the CDR3: TGTGCCAGCAGCCCCGACCGTTCTAACTATGGCTACACCTTC.

This clone was found a few times. The gene calls are TRBV19 and TRBJ1-6; TRBD1 might be the D (6 bases). The CDR3 consists of 15 residues. Looked up from germline, CDR1 is LNHDA and CDR2 is SQIVND (reference sequence). The V and J ends lost 7 bases and 7 bases respectively, with 17 bases between them. CDR3 nucleotide sequence: TGTGCCAGTACCTCGAGGGGGGCGAAGAATTCACCCCTCCACTTT. Its protein is CASTSRGAKNSPLHF.

This clone was observed a handful of times. The chain carries TRBV5-1 and TRBJ2-2, with a tentative D call TRBD2 (5 bases). Trimming took off 3 bases at V and 0 bases at J, with 12 bases between the two ends. The germline V gene encodes CDR1 SGHRS and CDR2 YFSETQ. CDR3 length equals 16 residues. In DNA form, the CDR3 reads TGCGCCAGCAGCTCGATAGGACTCTCGAACACCGGGGAGCTGTTTTTT. Protein product: CASSSIGLSNTGELFF.

The chain carries TRBV11-2 and TRBJ1-1; D may be TRBD1 (6 bases). Trimming took off 3 bases at V and 3 bases at J, with 11 bases between the two ends. The CDR3 covers 14 residues. Germline V gene lookup returns CDR1 SGHAT and CDR2 FQNNGV. The chain's CDR3 is CASSLRGADTEAFF. Written as DNA, the CDR3 is TGTGCCAGCAGCTTGAGGGGGGCTGACACTGAAGCTTTCTTT.

The chain joins TRBV28 to TRBJ2-5; D call uncertain. Germline V CDR1 and CDR2: MDHEN, SYDVKM. V dropped 2 bases and J dropped 5 bases, with 9 bases sitting between them. The CDR3 is 13 residues long. The DNA for the CDR3 is TGTGCCAGCAGTTTACCCGGGCGGGAGACCCAGTACTTC. This encodes CASSLPGRETQYF.

By share, this clone counts as medium-sized. J is TRBJ2-7 and V is TRBV5-5; maybe TRBD2 (5 bases). Trimming pared 0 bases from V and 1 base from J, leaving 8 bases between. Looked up from germline, CDR1 is SGHKS and CDR2 is YYEKEE (reference sequence). The CDR3 consists of 14 residues. CDR3 nucleotide sequence: TGTGCCAGCAGCTTGGCCGAGGGTTCCTACGAGCAGTACTTC. It yields the protein CASSLAEGSYEQYF.

The chain has TRBV4-2 and TRBJ2-2, with D perhaps being TRBD1 or TRBD2 (6 bases each). CDR3 length: 17 residues. Between the trimmed V and J ends, which lost 4 bases and 5 bases, there was a span of 20 bases. Germline V lookup: CDR1 LGHNA, CDR2 YNFKEQ. CDR3 in amino acids: CASSLIGGGGVTGELFF. CDR3 DNA sequence: TGTGCCAGCAGCCTCATCGGTGGGGGCGGGGTAACCGGGGAGCTGTTTTTT.

V usage is TRBV6-5 and J usage is TRBJ2-2; D not certain. CDR1 is MNHEY and CDR2 is SVGAGI in the germline V gene. The CDR3 is made up of 14 amino acids. Deletions cut 11 bases from V and 2 bases from J, with 15 bases between. Here the CDR3 reads CAGKLRRNTGELFF. CDR3 bases: TGTGCCGGAAAACTACGGCGCAACACCGGGGAGCTGTTTTTT.

This clone was detected only a few times. Other nucleotide sequences in the sample specify the same CDR3. V and J are TRBV9 and TRBJ2-1; the D is unclear. V was pared by 1 base and J by 0 bases, with 8 bases between. Germline V gives CDR1 SGDLS, CDR2 YYNGEE. The CDR3 contains 15 residues. The CDR3, as DNA: TGTGCCAGCAGCGTAAAAGTTAGCTCCTACAATGAGCAGTTCTTC. Translation gives CASSVKVSSYNEQFF.

This clone was seen only a few times. This sequence joins TRBV5-1 and TRBJ2-7, with D maybe TRBD1 (6 bases). V lost 1 base and J lost 7, with 15 bases in between. CDR3 size: 14 residues. Germline loops: CDR1 SGHRS, CDR2 YFSETQ. The CDR3 region is CASSLRTALSEQYF. CDR3 in DNA: TGCGCCAGCAGCTTGAGGACAGCCCTTTCGGAGCAGTACTTC.

The chain joins TRBV6-1 to TRBJ2-5, with D perhaps TRBD1 or TRBD2 (5 bases each). The CDR3 has 11 amino acids. Germline V CDR1 and CDR2: MNHNS, SASEGT. V shed 9 bases and J shed 5 bases, with 10 bases lying between them. This chain's CDR3 is CASGWGETQYF. The CDR3 DNA is TGTGCCAGTGGGTGGGGGGAGACCCAGTACTTC.

This clone appeared a few times. The chain has TRBV29-1 and TRBJ2-5; 7 positions match TRBD2. Trimming at V came to 6 bases and at J to 3 bases, leaving 4 bases not matched to a gene. CDR1 and CDR2 from the germline V gene are SQVTM and ANQGSEA. The CDR3 runs to 12 residues. CDR3 DNA: TGCAGCGTGGACCGGGGGGAAGAGACCCAGTACTTC. Its protein product is CSVDRGEETQYF.

V gene TRBV29-1 combines with J gene TRBJ2-6; 8 nucleotides agree with TRBD1. Unmatched junction bases numbered 6, after V lost 5 bases and J lost 0 bases. CDR1 and CDR2 (germline): SQVTM, ANQGSEA. This CDR3 region has 16 residues. For the CDR3, the DNA is TGCAGCGTTAACAGGGGGGAAGGCTCTGGGGCCAACGTCCTGACTTTC. Its translation: CSVNRGEGSGANVLTF.

V usage is TRBV27 and J usage is TRBJ1-6; TRBD1 might be the D (5 bases). The length of the CDR3 is 13 residues. Germline loops: CDR1 MNHEY, CDR2 SMNVEV (reference sequence). Trimming pared 3 bases from V and 5 bases from J, leaving 5 bases between. The CDR3 DNA reads as TGTGCCAGCAGTTTGACAGATAATTCACCCCTCCACTTT. Translating it yields CASSLTDNSPLHF.

The chain uses TRBV11-2 and TRBJ1-2; weak D call: TRBD1 (5 bases). From germline, CDR1 is SGHAT and CDR2 FQNNGV. Trimming pared 1 base from V and 8 bases from J, leaving 14 bases between. CDR3 length: 14 residues. Here the CDR3 reads CASSLGAFGAGYTF. The CDR3 nucleotides are TGTGCCAGCAGCTTAGGGGCCTTTGGGGCGGGCTACACCTTC.

The chain carries TRBV5-1 and TRBJ1-2; D perhaps matches TRBD1 (5 bases). Trimming took 4 bases from V and 6 from J, leaving 10 bases between them. Germline V CDR1 and CDR2: SGHRS, YFSETQ. CDR3 size: 12 residues. DNA of the CDR3: TGCGCCAGCAGCCACGGACAAGATGGCTACACCTTC. Translated: CASSHGQDGYTF.

This clone was seen a single time. The chain recombines TRBV5-4 with TRBJ1-2, with D possibly TRBD1 on 5 matching bases. This CDR3 spans 13 amino acids. V lost 4 bases and J 8 bases, leaving 15 bases between the germline ends. Germline assignment: CDR1 SGHNT and CDR2 YYREEE (reference sequence). CDR3: CASSRTGGFGYTF. CDR3 DNA: TGTGCCAGCAGCAGGACCGGGGGGTTCGGCTACACCTTC.